Listed below are T cell receptor beta chains from one sample, sequenced in a study of tumor and adjacent non-tumor tissue in lung cancer. MiXCR, run by TCRdb on the multiplex PCR reads, gives a single entry per CDR3 protein. The profile shows roughly 120,000 distinct CDR3 sequences, 84% of them singletons. The sequenced material came from lung tumor tissue. These receptors were obtained from a man between 65 and 79 years old with non-small cell lung cancer. The CDR3 runs from the conserved cysteine through the conserved F or W. A D gene is named only where the DNA matches it firmly.

v_call d_call cdr3_aa
TRBV4-2 TRBD2 CASSQGTRGRAETQYF
TRBV29-1 TRBD2 CSVASGANTGELFF
TRBV29-1 NA CGAFGRVNYDYTF
TRBV11-3 TRBD2 CVSSLLGTSGGYNEQFF
TRBV13 TRBD2 CASSQSGVVADTQYF
TRBV6-5 TRBD2 CASSYLRGVMNEQFF
TRBV24-1 NA CATSGRGEVNEQFF
TRBV20-1 NA CSPSLGRINLPQHF
TRBV12-3/TRBV12-4 NA CASSFVVQPQYF
TRBV6-5 TRBD2 CASSFRTSIDEQLF
TRBV5-4 TRBD2 CTSSGAGGSSYEQYF
TRBV12-3/TRBV12-4 NA CASIEGGLNQPQHF
TRBV6-6 NA CAISYVAEGTDTQYF
TRBV29-1 NA CSAEKSETQCF
TRBV4-3 TRBD1 CASSQGTAYTWELFF
TRBV6-5 NA CASEAFKNTGELFF
TRBV5-1 NA CASSEVLSGNTIYF
TRBV20-1 NA CSARDKPDFPIQPQHF
TRBV5-4 NA CVSSLLRVMTRETQYF
TRBV6-4 NA CASSDPGRNEQFF
TRBV6-2/TRBV6-3 NA CASTYMGRYPYEQYF
TRBV12-3/TRBV12-4 NA CASRKSDHPTSGLPEEIQYF
TRBV24-1 NA CATRTSGDTGELFF
TRBV5-1 NA CAGNLTSPPYEQYF
TRBV11-1 NA CASTSGRMNTGELFF
TRBV20-1 NA CSDSTVSEQYF
TRBV12-3/TRBV12-4 TRBD1 CASNFETGDFQPQHF
TRBV6-1 NA CTSGHSGVNVLTF
TRBV11-2 TRBD1 CASSLEGRDRYNEQFF
TRBV6-5 TRBD2 CASTYSGLAGGYIGELFF
TRBV6-2/TRBV6-3 NA CASGADTEWF
TRBV4-1 NA CASSLLLTAEQTQYF
TRBV29-1 NA CSAWGTNPKQYF
TRBV4-1 NA CANSQSSSIYSNQPQHF
TRBV11-2 NA CASSQDSQSGGPFF
TRBV29-1 NA CSVIEFGGMNTEAFF
TRBV5-6 NA CGSSPGGWSYEQYF
TRBV11-3 TRBD2 CPISLLGTSGGYNEEFF
TRBV11-2 TRBD2 CASSSGLASGTQYF
TRBV12-3/TRBV12-4 NA CASRWSEAFF
TRBV6-2/TRBV6-3 NA CASGVGPRAYEQFF